The 28 T cell receptor beta chains reported below all come from one sample, sequenced in a study of cytomegalovirus exposure and HLA in healthy donors. PCR employed 60 Vbeta and 13 Jbeta primers. The repertoire was sequenced with immunoSEQ multiplex PCR; TCRdb's copy has only in-frame clones and lacks some. The profile shows about 150,000 clones, 88% of them singletons. The specimen was PBMCs. Receptors originate from a woman aged 35 to 49 in good health and CMV-seronegative.

The V gene is TRBV27, the J gene TRBJ1-4; D is undetermined. The V gene's germline CDR1 is MNHEY and CDR2 SMNVEV (reference sequence). CDR3 length: 13 residues. Trimming took 3 bases from V and 3 from J, leaving 5 bases between them. CDR3 sequence reads: CASSLGANEKLFF. CDR3 DNA sequence: TGTGCCAGCAGTTTGGGCGCTAATGAAAAACTGTTTTTT.

The chain's CDR3 is CASSSLDRESARYTF. The CDR3 region has the DNA TGTGCCAGCAGTTCCCTGGACAGGGAGAGCGCCCGCTACACCTTC. The chain links TRBV28 to TRBJ1-2, with 8 positions matching TRBD1. Per the germline V gene, CDR1 is MDHEN and CDR2 is SYDVKM. Trimming took 4 bases from V and 9 from J; bases not matched to a gene: 13. This CDR3 contains 15 residues.

A remark on this clone: At one end the junction does not follow the germline gene, possibly because of a read error. The rearrangement joins TRBV7-3 to TRBJ2-1, with TRBD2 matching 11 bases. This CDR3 region has 16 residues. Germline loops: CDR1 SGHTA, CDR2 FQGTGA. The CDR3 DNA sequence: TGTTCCAGCAGCTTAATGCCCACTAGCGGGAGTAATGAGCAGTTCTTC. This encodes CSSSLMPTSGSNEQFF.

This clone has just one count. The rearrangement joins TRBV27 to TRBJ2-7, with 7 bases matching TRBD1. In germline, CDR1 is MNHEY, CDR2 SMNVEV (reference sequence). Losses at the gene ends were 3 bases for V and 2 bases for J; bases not matched to a gene: 7. The CDR3 loop spans 15 amino acids. The CDR3, as DNA: TGTGCCAGCAGTTTTTCGGGGCAGGGGGCCTACGAGCAGTACTTC. Protein: CASSFSGQGAYEQYF.

The chain combines TRBV5-1 with TRBJ1-1; no definite D call. The V and J ends lost 0 bases and 1 base respectively, with 13 bases between them. The germline V gene has CDR1 SGHRS and CDR2 YFSETQ. CDR3 size: 16 residues. The CDR3 region is CASSLVSGRQNTEAFF. CDR3 in DNA: TGCGCCAGCAGCTTGGTATCTGGGAGGCAGAACACTGAAGCTTTCTTT.

The chain employs TRBV4-3 and TRBJ2-3, with 10 bases lining up with TRBD2. With 4 bases clipped from V and 5 bases from J, the junction kept 9 bases outside the gene matches. There are 16 residues in the CDR3. Germline loops: CDR1 LGHNA, CDR2 YSLEER. The CDR3 loop reads CASSRTGTSEVDTQYF. The CDR3 DNA reads as TGCGCCAGCAGCCGCACCGGGACTAGCGAGGTAGATACGCAGTATTTT.

This rearrangement joins TRBV6-5 to TRBJ2-5, with TRBD1 as a possible D gene (5 bases). The V end lost 2 bases, the J end lost 2 bases, and 6 bases lay between the germline ends. Germline loops: CDR1 MNHEY, CDR2 SVGAGI. The CDR3 spans 13 residues. This chain's CDR3 is CASSYQGQETQYF. CDR3 sequence (DNA): TGTGCCAGCAGTTACCAGGGTCAAGAGACCCAGTACTTC.

The gene calls are TRBV18 and TRBJ2-7, with D possibly being TRBD1 (5 bases). The CDR3 extends over 14 amino acids. Per the germline V gene, CDR1 is KGHSH and CDR2 is LQKENI. V lost 3 bases to trimming and J lost 7 bases, with 16 bases between them. CDR3 bases: TGTGCCAGCTCACCTCCCCATGGGGCTGAGGAGCAGTACTTC. Protein product: CASSPPHGAEEQYF.

The chain combines TRBV5-6 with TRBJ2-5; D is unclear. CDR3 size: 15 residues. Trimming took 4 bases from V and 5 from J, leaving 18 bases between them. Per germline, CDR1 SGHDT and CDR2 YYEEEE. The CDR3 nucleotides are TGTGCCAGCAGCGTCTTTTCGGCGACGGGTGAGACCCAGTACTTC. The encoded protein is CASSVFSATGETQYF.

This clone was detected only a few times. V and J are TRBV5-1 and TRBJ2-2, with 8 bases identical to TRBD2. V shed 1 base and J 5 bases; nucleotides not matched to a gene: 4. The germline CDR1 and CDR2 sequences are SGHRS and YFSETQ. This CDR3 contains 15 residues. This CDR3 is CASSLSGSITGELFF. CDR3 in DNA: TGCGCCAGCAGCTTGAGCGGGAGTATAACCGGGGAGCTGTTTTTT.

The chain employs TRBV2 and TRBJ1-2, with D perhaps matching TRBD1 (5 bases). This CDR3 has 13 amino acids. V lost 7 bases and J 1 base, leaving 10 bases between the germline ends. Germline-derived CDR1 and CDR2 are SNHLY and FYNNEI. The chain's CDR3 is CASIKDINYGYTF. The DNA for the CDR3 is TGTGCCAGCATAAAGGACATTAACTATGGCTACACCTTC.

The genes are TRBV11-2 and TRBJ1-1; D ambiguous. The V gene's germline CDR1 is SGHAT and CDR2 FQNNGV. The V and J ends lost 2 bases and 10 bases respectively, with 8 bases between them. The CDR3 has 11 residues. CDR3 bases: TGTGCCAGCAGCTTATACCTCAGAGCTTTCTTT. Translated, it gives CASSLYLRAFF.

V gene TRBV4-2 combines with J gene TRBJ2-3; 8 nucleotides align to TRBD2. Germline CDR1 reads LGHNA; CDR2 reads YNFKEQ. Germline trimming cut 1 base from V and 3 bases from J; bases unmatched to any gene: 6. The CDR3 runs to 16 residues. This chain's CDR3 is CASSQGTSTNTDTQYF. The CDR3 nucleotides are TGTGCCAGCAGCCAAGGGACTAGCACCAATACAGATACGCAGTATTTT.

The chain uses TRBV18 and TRBJ2-1; D possibly corresponds to TRBD1 (6 bases). Trimming removed 5 bases at V and 2 bases at J, with 13 bases between. This CDR3 is built from 15 residues. The germline V gene encodes CDR1 KGHSH and CDR2 LQKENI. Here the CDR3 reads CASSEDRSPYNEQFF. CDR3 DNA: TGTGCCAGCTCAGAGGACAGAAGCCCCTACAATGAGCAGTTCTTC.

This rearrangement joins TRBV6-5 to TRBJ1-1; D is unclear. This CDR3 comprises 14 residues. CDR1 and CDR2 from the germline V gene are MNHEY and SVGAGI. Trimming shortened V by 5 bases and J by 0 bases, and 10 bases separated the two germline ends. The CDR3 protein is CASSARVMNTEAFF. The CDR3 coding sequence is TGTGCCAGCAGTGCGAGAGTTATGAACACTGAAGCTTTCTTT.

This rearrangement joins TRBV28 to TRBJ2-7, with D possibly being TRBD2 (6 bases). The CDR3 extends over 13 amino acids. V dropped 5 bases and J dropped 6 bases, with 14 bases sitting between them. Per the germline V gene, CDR1 is MDHEN and CDR2 is SYDVKM. CDR3 sequence (DNA): TGTGCCAGCAGTCCCGGCGGGGTGGGCGAGCAGTACTTC. Its protein is CASSPGGVGEQYF.

The chain has TRBV5-4 and TRBJ2-3, with a tentative D call TRBD2 (6 bases). V lost 0 bases to trimming and J lost 0 bases, with 11 bases between them. Per germline, CDR1 SGHNT and CDR2 YYREEE (reference sequence). CDR3 length equals 16 residues. The CDR3: CASSLVGGRSTDTQYF. The CDR3 DNA follows: TGTGCCAGCAGCTTGGTTGGGGGGAGGAGCACAGATACGCAGTATTTT.

On this clone: At one of its ends the junction is not consistent with the germline gene, which may arise from a read error. The chain uses TRBV7-9 and TRBJ2-7; possible D gene TRBD2, 5 bases. Germline V CDR1 and CDR2: SEHNR, FQNEAQ (reference sequence). The CDR3 is 12 residues long. The CDR3 region is CSSSLRGDEQYF. CDR3 sequence (DNA): TGTTCCAGCAGCCTACGGGGAGACGAGCAGTACTTC.

The J gene is TRBJ2-3, the V gene TRBV7-2, with 8 bases lining up with TRBD2. The CDR3 has 16 amino acids. V shed 5 bases, J shed 5 bases, and the junction held 12 bases outside the gene matches. In germline, CDR1 is SGHTA, CDR2 FQGNSA. The chain's CDR3 is CASSTLISGDGDTQYF. DNA of the CDR3: TGTGCCAGCAGCACGCTTATTAGCGGGGACGGAGATACGCAGTATTTT. Combining the CDR3 with reference TRBV7-2 and TRBJ2-3 gives the whole variable domain GAGVSQSPSNKVTEKGKDVELRCDPISGHTALYWYRQSLGQGLEFLIYFQGNSAPDKSGLPSDRFSAERTGGSVSTLTIQRTQQEDSAVYLCASSTLISGDGDTQYFGPGTRLTVL.

V usage is TRBV7-9 and J usage is TRBJ2-1; a possible D gene is TRBD2 (5 bases). CDR3 length equals 14 residues. The germline gives CDR1 SEHNR, CDR2 FQNEAQ (reference sequence). Trimming shortened V by 1 base and J by 9 bases, and 13 bases separated the two germline ends. The DNA for the CDR3 is TGTGCCAGCAGCTTAGAGTTCAGGAGCGGTGAGCAGTTCTTC. Its translation: CASSLEFRSGEQFF.

This clone came up once. This sequence joins TRBV4-3 and TRBJ2-2; the D gene is possibly TRBD2 (6 bases). The germline V gene has CDR1 LGHNA and CDR2 YSLEER. Trimming cost V 0 bases and J 7 bases, with 15 bases left between them. The CDR3 is 16 amino acids. CDR3 residues: CASSQDPLRGSGELFF. In DNA, the CDR3 is TGCGCCAGCAGCCAAGATCCTCTGCGGGGTAGCGGGGAGCTGTTTTTT.

Remarks on this clone: Other DNA sequences within the sample encode an identical CDR3. The CDR3, as DNA: TGCGCCAGCAGCTTGGTAGCCAGCTCCTACAATGAGCAGTTCTTC. Encoded protein: CASSLVASSYNEQFF. The V and J genes are TRBV5-1 and TRBJ2-1; D is ambiguous. V was pared by 0 bases and J by 0 bases, with 7 bases between. The germline CDR1 and CDR2 sequences are SGHRS and YFSETQ. The CDR3 is 15 amino acids.

The chain employs TRBV21-1 and TRBJ1-4; TRBD1 was called by the table and not checked on the DNA. TRBV21-1 is noted as a pseudogene. The CDR3 extends over 15 amino acids. The CDR3 region is CASSKGQRGYEKLFF. DNA for the CDR3: TGTGCCAGCAGCAAGGGACAGAGGGGCTATGAAAAACTGTTTTTT.

This chain links TRBV27 with TRBJ1-2; the D gene is possibly TRBD1 (5 bases). Trimming cost V 3 bases and J 5 bases, with 10 bases left between them. CDR3 size: 13 residues. Germline V gene lookup returns CDR1 MNHEY and CDR2 SMNVEV (reference sequence). For the CDR3, the DNA is TGTGCCAGCAGTTTCGCAGGGTCATATGGCTACACCTTC. Amino acids: CASSFAGSYGYTF.

The chain carries TRBV11-2 and TRBJ2-2, with D possibly matching TRBD1 (6 bases). This CDR3 is 13 amino acids long. V gave up 7 bases and J gave up 4 bases, with 10 bases separating them. Germline V lookup: CDR1 SGHAT, CDR2 FQNNGV. The CDR3 DNA reads as TGTGCCAGCACCGCAGGGGTCACCGGGGAGCTGTTTTTT. Translated, it gives CASTAGVTGELFF.

The chain has TRBV25-1 and TRBJ2-7; 8 nucleotides agree with TRBD2. CDR1 is MGHDK, CDR2 SYGVNS, per germline. J was trimmed by 6 bases and V by 6 bases; bases with no gene match: 10. The CDR3 is 14 amino acids. The CDR3 spells CASSLRGEVVEQYF. In nucleotides, the CDR3 is TGTGCCAGCAGCCTGCGGGGGGAGGTTGTCGAGCAGTACTTC.

V is TRBV6-1 and J is TRBJ2-1; possibly TRBD1 for D (5 bases). The CDR3 loop spans 15 amino acids. CDR1 MNHNS and CDR2 SASEGT come from the germline V gene. V was shortened by 2 bases and J by 8 bases, with 16 bases between the two germline ends. The CDR3 sequence is CASSEQWGAFYEQFF. CDR3 DNA: TGTGCCAGCAGTGAACAATGGGGCGCCTTTTATGAGCAGTTCTTC.

This sequence joins TRBV7-6 and TRBJ2-3; D is perhaps TRBD1 (5 bases). Trimming cost V 0 bases and J 0 bases, with 22 bases left between them. CDR3 length: 20 amino acids. Germline CDR1 reads SGHVS; CDR2 reads FNYEAQ. The CDR3, as DNA: TGTGCCAGCAGCTTAGCTTTTGTTAGGCAGGGCGACCTCAGCACAGATACGCAGTATTTT. Translation: CASSLAFVRQGDLSTDTQYF.